The 17 T cell receptor beta chains given below trace back to one sample, sequenced in a study of response to subunit inactivated influenza vaccine. TCRdb re-derived calls from the RT-PCR reads in MiXCR, one entry per CDR3 protein. The sample includes more than 450,000 distinct CDR3 sequences, 10% to 15% seen only once; the top ten take roughly 10%. Sequencing used PBMCs from blood, obtained on the day of vaccination. These receptors originate from a man aged 45 to 65 who received an inactivated influenza vaccine.

Only a few counts were recorded for this clonotype. The V call is TRBV20-1, the J call TRBJ1-1; a possible D gene is TRBD1 (6 bases). This CDR3 is built from 13 residues. V gave up 3 bases and J gave up 1 base, with 9 bases separating them. Looked up from germline, CDR1 is DFQATT and CDR2 is SNEGSKA (reference sequence). CDR3: CSARGHTNTEAFF. The CDR3 DNA follows: TGCAGTGCTAGGGGACACACGAACACTGAAGCTTTCTTT.

Only a few counts were recorded for this clonotype. The chain carries TRBV29-1 and TRBJ2-2; D gene unclear. The V and J ends lost 3 bases and 6 bases respectively, with 11 bases between them. CDR3 length: 13 residues. CDR1 is SQVTM and CDR2 is ANQGSEA in the germline V gene. The CDR3 loop reads CSVDGPTAGELFF. As DNA, the CDR3 is TGCAGCGTTGATGGTCCCACGGCCGGGGAGCTGTTTTTT.

This clonotype turned up a few times. The V and J genes are TRBV12-3 or TRBV12-4 and TRBJ2-7; D gene unclear. The CDR3 is 15 residues long. The germline V and J ends were trimmed by 3 bases and 5 bases, with 17 bases remaining between them. The CDR3 is CASSFLVRNLDEQYF. For the CDR3, the DNA is TGTGCCAGCAGTTTTTTGGTAAGGAACCTCGACGAGCAGTACTTC.

The chain couples TRBV9 to TRBJ2-3, with 10 bases identical to TRBD2. Germline CDR1 SGDLS, CDR2 YYNGEE. The V segment lost 2 bases and the J segment 5 bases; nucleotides outside the gene matches: 2. CDR3 length: 14 amino acids. The CDR3 region has the DNA TGTGCCAGCAGCGTCCTAGCGGGAGAAGATACGCAGTATTTT. This codes for CASSVLAGEDTQYF.

V and J are TRBV3-1 and TRBJ2-3; 7 bases fit TRBD2. This CDR3 spans 18 amino acids. The J segment lost 6 bases and the V segment lost 0 bases, leaving 15 bases of the junction unmatched. Germline V CDR1 and CDR2: LGHDT, YNNKEL (reference sequence). CDR3 sequence reads: CASSQDSSAGEVEDTQYF. The CDR3 DNA is TGTGCCAGCAGCCAAGATAGTAGCGCGGGGGAGGTAGAGGATACGCAGTATTTT.

This clonotype was observed at least ten times. This sequence joins TRBV5-1 and TRBJ2-1; D unclear. V lost 4 bases and J 1 base, leaving 6 bases between the germline ends. The CDR3 is made up of 13 amino acids. Germline values: CDR1 SGHRS, CDR2 YFSETQ. CDR3 sequence reads: CASSRTSYNEQFF. The CDR3 DNA reads TGCGCCAGCAGCAGAACATCCTACAATGAGCAGTTCTTC. Based on the CDR3 plus reference TRBV5-1 and TRBJ2-1, the full variable domain is KAGVTQTPRYLIKTRGQQVTLSCSPISGHRSVSWYQQTPGQGLQFLFEYFSETQRNKGNFPGRFSGRQFSNSRSEMNVSTLELGDSALYLCASSRTSYNEQFFGPGTRLTVL.

This clonotype was seen at least ten times. The rearrangement links TRBV12-3 or TRBV12-4 to TRBJ2-5, with a possible D match to TRBD1 (6 bases). V was clipped by 1 base and J by 4 bases, with 16 bases between them. This CDR3 spans 16 amino acids. Here the CDR3 DNA reads TGTGCCAGCAGTTTAGGCCCCCCAGGGGAGTCAGAGACCCAGTACTTC. It codes for CASSLGPPGESETQYF.

Ten or more counts support this clonotype. The chain employs TRBV7-9 and TRBJ2-4, with 7 bases aligning to TRBD2. The CDR3 is made up of 15 amino acids. The ends lost 5 bases at V and 1 base at J; junction bases unmatched: 5. Germline CDR1 reads SEHNR; CDR2 reads FQNEAQ (reference sequence). CDR3 residues: CASSPSGGAKNIQYF. The CDR3 DNA sequence: TGTGCCAGCAGCCCGTCGGGGGGTGCCAAAAACATTCAGTACTTC.

The chain is built from TRBV2 and TRBJ2-3, with D unresolved. The CDR3 contains 12 residues. V was trimmed by 2 bases and J by 10 bases, leaving 10 bases between them. The germline gives CDR1 SNHLY, CDR2 FYNNEI. The DNA of the CDR3 is TGTGCCAGCAGTGAAAAACCGATGGCGCAGTATTTT. It codes for CASSEKPMAQYF.

This clonotype occurred many times. The V gene is TRBV28, the J gene TRBJ1-4; the D is unclear. Germline V CDR1 and CDR2: MDHEN, SYDVKM. The V end was cut by 7 bases, the J end by 13 bases, with 19 bases between. CDR3 length equals 13 residues. This CDR3 reads CASTPVGSVGLFF. For the CDR3, the DNA is TGTGCCAGCACCCCGGTTGGGTCCGTGGGACTGTTTTTT.

J is TRBJ2-1 and V is TRBV6-2 or TRBV6-3; D uncertain. The CDR3 sequence is 11 residues long. V lost 6 bases to trimming and J lost 13 bases, with 13 bases between them. CDR1 and CDR2 (germline): MNHEY, SVGEGT. DNA of the CDR3: TGTGCCAGCAGCGACGGACGGACCCAGTTCTTC. Residues: CASSDGRTQFF.

This chain connects TRBV5-1 to TRBJ2-2, with 10 bases aligning to TRBD2. The ends lost 1 base at V and 7 bases at J; junction bases unmatched: 10. This CDR3 region has 17 residues. CDR1 and CDR2 from the germline V gene are SGHRS and YFSETQ. CDR3 in amino acids: CASSLFPSGSRNGELFF. CDR3 DNA: TGCGCCAGCAGCTTGTTTCCTAGCGGGAGCAGAAACGGGGAGCTGTTTTTT.

This clonotype was recorded at least ten times. V and J are TRBV18 and TRBJ2-7; 7 nucleotides align to TRBD2. CDR3 length: 14 residues. The V and J ends lost 3 bases and 3 bases, in that order; junction bases with no gene match: 5. CDR1 and CDR2 from the germline V gene are KGHSH and LQKENI. The CDR3: CASSPRSGVYEQYF. The CDR3 bases are TGTGCCAGCTCACCTCGGAGCGGGGTCTACGAGCAGTACTTC.

A few counts support this clonotype. The chain links TRBV12-3 or TRBV12-4 to TRBJ2-7, with D unresolved. The CDR3 has 13 residues. Trimming took 3 bases from V and 2 from J, leaving 8 bases between them. CDR3 nucleotides: TGTGCCAGCAGTTTTGGCCGACCCTACGAGCAGTACTTC. Translation: CASSFGRPYEQYF.

The sample holds many counts of this clonotype. The chain employs TRBV5-1 and TRBJ2-1, with 8 bases lining up with TRBD2. Trimming removed 1 base from V and 9 bases from J; junction bases left unmatched: 6. The germline V gene encodes CDR1 SGHRS and CDR2 YFSETQ. The CDR3 contains 14 residues. CDR3 sequence: CASSLPSSGREQFF. The CDR3 bases are TGCGCCAGCAGCTTGCCTTCTAGCGGGCGTGAGCAGTTCTTC.

The chain combines TRBV20-1 with TRBJ1-3; D is uncertain. Per germline, CDR1 DFQATT and CDR2 SNEGSKA (reference sequence). The CDR3 is 13 residues long. The ends were cut back, 4 bases at V and 3 bases at J, with 10 bases in the middle. The CDR3 coding sequence is TGCAGTGCTAAGAAGCCCGGTGGAAACACCATATATTTT. As protein: CSAKKPGGNTIYF.

The chain is built from TRBV7-9 and TRBJ2-3; 16 nucleotides match TRBD2. J was trimmed by 10 bases and V by 3 bases; bases with no gene match: 7. The CDR3 loop spans 16 amino acids. Germline V gene sequence: CDR1 SEHNR, CDR2 FQNEAQ (reference sequence). CDR3 region: CASSFVGTSGRAAQYF. CDR3 coding DNA: TGTGCCAGCAGCTTTGTTGGGACTAGCGGGAGGGCCGCGCAGTATTTT.